This T cell receptor (beta chain) was recorded in a study of beta chain features in type 1 diabetes. Overall study findings and caveats: People with Type 1 diabetes carried modestly yet significantly shorter TCRB CDR3s in all four CD4+ subsets.

CD45RO/CCR7/CD25/CD127/CD95/CD27 sorting isolated CD4+ naive, central memory, regulatory and stem cell-like memory cells. Concerning this clone: What it binds is unknown.

What was sequenced were expressed TCRB transcripts, since all of the isolated RNA had been reverse transcribed. The protocol was immunoSEQ multiplex PCR, while the TCRdb copy is restricted to in-frame clones and leaves out a portion. The table records 100,000 to 150,000 clones, 15% to 20% of them present only once. Germline V gene sequence: CDR1 SGHVS, CDR2 FNYEAQ. V shed 5 bases and J shed 8 bases, with 15 bases lying between them. The CDR3 loop spans 14 amino acids. Material for sequencing was central memory CD4+ T cells from blood. The sequence derives from a man younger than 35 with type 1 diabetes. This chain links TRBV7-6 with TRBJ1-4; the D is unclear. CDR3 nucleotide sequence: TGTGCCAGCAGCCTCACACGAGCGACGGAAAAACTGTTTTTT. This translates into CASSLTRATEKLFF.